This T cell receptor (beta chain) was retrieved from a study of OX40 agonist ivuxolimab in advanced cancers. About the research overall: Checkpoint inhibitors had been given previously to 40% of patients. Study-level points and caveats: On average, CD8+ T cells had more expanded clones than CD4+.

On this clone: Antigen unknown.

The repertoire was sequenced with immunoSEQ multiplex PCR; TCRdb's copy has only in-frame clones and lacks some. Seen here are 90,000 to 100,000 clones, roughly 95% observed once, and the top ten hold 2% to 2.5%. The CDR3 totals 14 residues. CDR1 and CDR2 (germline): LNHDA, SQIVND (reference sequence). Trimming left V 3 bases short and J 0 bases short, with 7 bases between. This clonotype was sampled from an adult with an advanced solid tumor such as melanoma, head and neck, liver or kidney cancer. The chain carries TRBV19 and TRBJ2-3, with no clear D. Source: CD4+ or CD8+ T cells sorted from blood, taken in a trial of the OX40 agonist ivuxolimab. The CDR3 reads CASSIKWSTDTQYF. The CDR3 DNA sequence: TGTGCCAGTAGTATCAAGTGGAGCACAGATACGCAGTATTTT.